The clone carrying this T cell receptor beta chain has just a few counts. The data stem from a study of early T cells in non-severe SARS-CoV-2 infection. TCRdb reprocessed the 5' RACE reads with MiXCR, giving one entry per CDR3 protein. This table has under 90,000 distinct CDR3 sequences, 11% to 15% appearing once. The CDR3 has 16 amino acids. Unmatched junction bases numbered 5, after V lost 0 bases and J lost 6 bases. Germline CDR1 reads LNHNV; CDR2 reads YYDKDF (reference sequence). Sequenced input: whole blood. V and J are TRBV15 and TRBJ2-2; 9 bases are a match to TRBD1. This receptor was obtained from an adult who was a healthcare worker with PCR-confirmed SARS-CoV-2 infection or an uninfected control (not recorded which). The DNA of the CDR3 is TGTGCCACCAGCAGAGAACAGGGGGCCGAACCCGGGGAGCTGTTTTTT. It yields the protein CATSREQGAEPGELFF.